This TCR beta chain was observed in a study of Graves' ophthalmopathy and Graves' hyperthyroidism. Germline CDR1 reads SEHNR; CDR2 reads FQNEAQ (reference sequence). This CDR3 spans 17 amino acids. The TCR beta CDR3 regions underwent amplification from RNA transcripts. Investigators did first-round RT-PCR with HTBI primers, then second-round multiplex PCR. Via MiXCR, TCRdb re-called the multiplex PCR reads, giving one row per CDR3 protein. The repertoire includes around 520,000 distinct CDR3 sequences, about 40% of them detected once, and about 4.1% sits in the top ten. Diagnosis relied on clinical symptoms, serum thyroxine, TRAb, thyroid ultrasound and orbital computed tomography. Concerning this clonotype itself: Its antigen is not identified.

Findings and caveats of the study: A majority of expanded thyroid clonotypes exceeding 0.001 frequency were likewise present in blood.

This sequence originates from an adult man with Graves' hyperthyroidism. The V and J genes are TRBV7-9 and TRBJ2-7; 8 nucleotides align to TRBD2. The J call is uncertain, as TRBJ2-1 better fits the DNA end. Sequencing was carried out using peripheral blood or thyroid tissue (not recorded which). The CDR3 DNA is TGTGCCAGCAGCTCGTTACAGACTAGCGTTAAGAGCAATGAGCAGTTCTTC. It yields the protein CASSSLQTSVKSNEQFF.